This T cell receptor (beta chain) came from a study of blood T cell repertoires in COVID-19. Overall study context: The origin of the acute and convalescent COVID-19 samples was the United States, Italy and Spain.

Repertoires were generated with immunoSEQ multiplex PCR, while TCRdb's copy carries only in-frame clones and drops some. This table has fewer than 200,000 clones, approximately 80% appearing once. CDR3 length: 18 residues. The ends lost 5 bases at V and 0 bases at J; junction bases unmatched: 11. From germline, CDR1 is SGHTA and CDR2 FQGTGA. What was sequenced was PBMCs or T cells enriched from blood (not recorded which). The chain is built from TRBV7-3 and TRBJ1-2; 11 bases line up with TRBD1. This TCR was sampled from a man aged 50 to 60 who had recovered from COVID-19. The CDR3 DNA reads TGTGCCAGCAGCAGGACAGGGGGCGAGGACGTGGCTAACTATGGCTACACCTTC. Protein sequence: CASSRTGGEDVANYGYTF.